The text below deals with one T cell receptor beta chain. Original handling: Amplification of reference gene primers was used by the study to estimate nucleated cell counts. TCRdb's copy holds only in-frame clones and misses some; the assay was immunoSEQ multiplex PCR. The DNA gave D and trimming, while V, J and clone size come from that table. The table has about 120,000 clones, approximately 80% seen once. This record comes from a study of blood T cell repertoires in COVID-19. Study summary: Donors in the United States, Italy and Spain gave samples during acute or convalescent COVID-19. Sample material is recorded as cDNA or gDNA derived from T cells, B-cell-depleted T cells, or PBMCs.

Germline loops: CDR1 SGHVS, CDR2 FQNEAQ. The CDR3 is made up of 11 amino acids. Trimming left V 5 bases short and J 5 bases short, with 5 bases between. This receptor was identified in a man in his 60s with acute or convalescent COVID-19. The sample was peripheral blood. The chain links TRBV7-8 to TRBJ2-3; D call uncertain. As DNA, the CDR3 is TGTGCCAGCAGCCCTAAAGATACGCAGTATTTT. As protein: CASSPKDTQYF.